This T cell receptor beta chain was retrieved from a study of low-dose radiotherapy and immunotherapy resistance in tumors. Study context: Patients of Cohort 1 had 0.5 Gy fractions every 2 weeks, which summed to 6.5 Gy. The regimen for patients comprised intravenous nivolumab 240 mg every two weeks plus intravenous ipilimumab 1 mg/kg every six weeks.

In its sample, this clonotype was seen many times. Sample time point: after trial treatment. The treatment was: LDRT plus nivolumab, ipilimumab, low-dose cyclophosphamide and aspirin (RACIN trial). Priming of first-strand cDNA relied on TRAV- and TRBV-specific primers (covering alpha and beta chains). Amplification, which lasted 20 PCR cycles, used a constant-region primer and V-primer adapter to amplify TCRs. TCRdb processed the reads anew with MiXCR; each CDR3 protein has one entry. Of about 84,000 distinct CDR3 sequences listed, less than 20% were seen once; the top ten hold roughly 1.4%. The CDR3 runs to 14 residues. The V gene end was trimmed by 4 bases and the J gene end by 3 bases; junction bases not matched to a gene: 5. From germline, CDR1 is LGHDT and CDR2 YNNKEL (reference sequence).

The origin of this receptor is a male donor with prostate cancer. The sequenced sample was PBMCs, obtained after low-dose radiotherapy plus immunotherapy. The chain combines TRBV3-1 with TRBJ1-1; 7 nucleotides agree with TRBD1. CDR3 sequence (DNA): TGTGCCAGCAGCCGTCAACAGGGGTACACTGAAGCTTTCTTT. As protein: CASSRQQGYTEAFF. Full variable domain (remainder filled in from reference TRBV3-1 and TRBJ1-1): DTAVSQTPKYLVTQMGNDKSIKCEQNLGHDTMYWYKQDSKKFLKIMFSYNNKELIINETVPNRFSPKSPDKAHLNLHINSLELGDSAVYFCASSRQQGYTEAFFGQGTRLTVV.